This T cell receptor (beta chain) came from a study of memory CD8 T cells in hepatitis C reinfection (TCRdb year 2017). For context, the study as a whole: A few donors spontaneously resolved two consecutive HCV infections, while two donors cleared a primary infection but became chronically infected after reinfection. In the reinfection study, participants who had resolved a prior HCV infection were followed every 3 months. Previously published longitudinal data on tetramer+ CD8 T cell frequency were used to select the peak reinfection time point. In several donors, the study followed the TCR beta repertoire of virus-specific CD8 T cells over time through an HCV reinfection episode. Between the late 2000s and the early 2010s, a handful of reinfection cases that had stored pre-reinfection samples were identified. HCV reinfection was defined by a positive HCV RNA test following two negative tests taken at least 60 days apart. Peak reinfection samples were collected 3 to 8 weeks after reinfection was detected. The paper as a whole reports these results and caveats: Because only a few donors were included, definitive conclusions about public clonotypes linked to secondary clearance could not be reached by the study.

Receptors were amplified or captured by the immunoSEQ multiplex PCR assay. Genomic DNA was extracted from the sorted cells, and Adaptive Biotechnologies' automated high-throughput method was used to sequence the TCR beta V, D and J regions. A two-step, bias-controlled multiplex PCR was used to amplify the CDR3 regions. Amplified TCR beta libraries were sequenced on an Illumina instrument. Per the source publication's procedure: Demultiplexed reads were processed to lower amplification and sequencing bias, and the IMGT database was used to assign CDR3 sequences to gene families. ImmunoSEQ software version 2.0 was used to analyze repertoire data. Clonotype lists were filtered to remove out-of-frame sequences and sequences containing stop codons in the CDR3. Clonotypes with a frequency below 0.01% were excluded because such clonotypes corresponded to less than one cell. To get richness, observed richness was divided by input cell number, while evenness came from dividing Shannon entropy by log observed richness. Repertoire diversity and similarity between time points were quantified using Simpson diversity and Morisita-Horn overlap indices. Clonotypes were categorized as dominant (>1%), sub-dominant (0.5-0.99%), low abundance (0.1-0.49%) or lowest abundance (<0.1%). A germline index was calculated as total CDR3 length minus total nucleotide additions, divided by total CDR3 length. The table comes from immuneACCESS by way of TCRdb, which keeps in-frame sequences with V and J called. Part of the clones is missing from these tables; in studies checked, under half for an unresolved V gene and the rest for unknown reasons. D and trimming were read from the DNA, whereas the V and J calls and clone size are those reported in that table. For this sample the table gives some 40,000 clones, of which 70% to 90% were detected only once. Approximately 1.2% of the sample is in the top ten clones.

Based on the germline V gene (reference sequence), the CDR1 and CDR2 sequences are SEHNR and FQNEAQ. Relative to germline, V is missing 1 base and J is missing 3 bases, with 2 bases of the junction outside any gene match. Its CDR3 holds 15 amino acids, cysteine through phenylalanine. Kept here is only the CDR3 DNA, which spans 45 bases and is read in frame from base 1. The time point tag for this specimen amounts to: peak reinfection, 3 to 8 weeks after reinfection detection. Sorted cells were sequenced directly ex vivo, without in vitro expansion prior to TCR sequencing. Donors were people who inject drugs enrolled in the Montreal Acute Hepatitis C Cohort Study (HEPCO) in Canada. As controls, total naive CD8 T cells were sorted as viable CD3+ CD8+ CD45RO- cells from two donors at all three reinfection time points. Before sorting, cryopreserved peripheral blood mononuclear cells were thawed and used as the source for purifying CD8 T cells. The MACS CD8+ T cell Isolation Kit was used to enrich CD8 T cells through negative selection. A BD FACSAria II sorter with FACSDiva software was used for cell sorting, and FlowJo was used for data analysis.

With regard to this clone: The antigen this receptor binds is unknown. Per-base qualities were not stored, and no clone one base away is much larger.

The source is a man aged 18 to 29 with hepatitis C virus infection. Source material: naive CD8+ T cells sorted from blood. What the cell subset or site label conveys for this sample: total naive CD8+CD45RO- T cells. The chain employs TRBV7-9 and TRBJ2-5, and 10 bases in between align with TRBD1. Read as DNA, the sequence is TGTGCCAGCAGCTTAGGACAGGGGGCAAAAGAGACCCAGTACTTC. Its translation is CASSLGQGAKETQYF.